Following are 32 T cell receptor beta chains from one sample sequenced in a study of cytomegalovirus exposure and HLA in healthy donors. The PCR had 60 Vbeta and 13 Jbeta primers. Using immunoSEQ multiplex PCR, the repertoire was profiled, and TCRdb retains in-frame clones only, with some absent. The sample records 140,000 to 150,000 clones, roughly 77% being singletons. The specimen sequenced was PBMCs. The origin of the receptors is a male donor in good health and CMV-seronegative.

V is TRBV29-1 and J is TRBJ1-3; D call uncertain. Per germline, CDR1 SQVTM and CDR2 ANQGSEA. The CDR3 is made up of 16 amino acids. The germline V and J ends were trimmed by 7 bases and 2 bases, with 21 bases remaining between them. The DNA for the CDR3 is TGCAGCGCCTATGGTCTGGGGTCGGGAGCTGGAAACACCATATATTTT. It codes for CSAYGLGSGAGNTIYF. The whole variable domain, filled in from reference TRBV29-1 and TRBJ1-3, reads SAVISQKPSRDICQRGTSLTIQCQVDSQVTMMFWYRQQPGQSLTLIATANQGSEATYESGFVIDKFPISRPNLTFSTLTVSNMSPEDSSIYLCSAYGLGSGAGNTIYFGEGSWLTVV.

The rearrangement links TRBV12-5 to TRBJ2-7; D ambiguous. In germline, CDR1 is LGHNT, CDR2 FRNRAP. The CDR3 runs to 16 residues. Between the trimmed V and J ends, which lost 0 bases and 0 bases, there was a span of 12 bases. CDR3 residues: CASGLVSGLYSYEQYF. DNA for the CDR3: TGTGCTAGTGGTTTGGTCTCTGGGCTATACTCCTACGAGCAGTACTTC.

This clone has just a few counts. The J gene is TRBJ2-2, the V gene TRBV11-2; weak D call: TRBD2 (6 bases). Per the germline V gene, CDR1 is SGHAT and CDR2 is FQNNGV. Deletions cut 8 bases from V and 0 bases from J, with 7 bases between. This CDR3 contains 13 residues. The CDR3 sequence: CASGTPNTGELFF. For the CDR3, the DNA is TGTGCCAGCGGGACTCCGAACACCGGGGAGCTGTTTTTT.

The sample holds a few counts of this clone. V usage is TRBV7-6 and J usage is TRBJ1-6; 10 bases are shared with TRBD1. Germline lookup yields CDR1 SGHVS and CDR2 FNYEAQ. CDR3 length: 14 amino acids. V lost 5 bases to trimming and J lost 10 bases; unmatched junction nucleotides: 5. The CDR3 region is CASSPGTGESPLHF. The CDR3 bases are TGTGCCAGCAGCCCGGGGACAGGGGAATCACCCCTCCACTTT.

The chain employs TRBV6-5 and TRBJ2-5; possible D gene TRBD2, 5 bases. V lost 7 bases and J lost 5, with 14 bases in between. CDR3 size: 13 residues. Germline V lookup: CDR1 MNHEY, CDR2 SVGAGI. CDR3 protein: CASTPGWRETQYF. The CDR3 region has the DNA TGTGCCAGCACTCCGGGGTGGAGGGAGACCCAGTACTTC.

Only a few counts were recorded for this clone. The rearrangement links TRBV6-1 to TRBJ1-1, with 10 nucleotides matching TRBD1. Germline V gene sequence: CDR1 MNHNS, CDR2 SASEGT. The CDR3 covers 14 residues. V shed 6 bases, J shed 4 bases, and the junction held 5 bases outside the gene matches. The CDR3 is CASSLTGGGTEAFF. In DNA, the CDR3 is TGTGCCAGCAGCTTGACAGGGGGCGGCACTGAAGCTTTCTTT.

A single count supports this clone. The chain uses TRBV9 and TRBJ2-7; TRBD2 matches at 8 bases. There are 14 residues in the CDR3. From germline, CDR1 is SGDLS and CDR2 YYNGEE. With V trimmed by 4 bases and J by 3 bases, 6 bases remained unmatched. The CDR3 nucleotides read TGTGCCAGCAGCTTGCGGGGGGACCTCTACGAGCAGTACTTC. Protein: CASSLRGDLYEQYF. Together with reference TRBV9 and TRBJ2-7, the CDR3 gives the full variable domain: DSGVTQTPKHLITATGQRVTLRCSPRSGDLSVYWYQQSLDQGLQFLIQYYNGEERAKGNILERFSAQQFPDLHSELNLSSLELGDSALYFCASSLRGDLYEQYFGPGTRLTVT.

This chain uses TRBV2 with TRBJ1-1; D unclear. CDR3 length: 13 residues. CDR1 is SNHLY and CDR2 is FYNNEI in the germline V gene. Trimming shortened V by 2 bases and J by 0 bases, and 4 bases separated the two germline ends. The CDR3: CASSEYLNTEAFF. The DNA of the CDR3 is TGTGCCAGCAGTGAATATCTGAACACTGAAGCTTTCTTT.

Only a few counts were recorded for this clone. The chain joins TRBV5-4 to TRBJ2-2; D is perhaps TRBD2 (5 bases). The CDR3 consists of 16 residues. CDR1 and CDR2 from the germline V gene are SGHNT and YYREEE (reference sequence). The V and J ends lost 4 bases and 0 bases respectively, with 13 bases between them. CDR3 DNA: TGTGCCAGCAGCAGGCCTGGGGAGCCGAACACCGGGGAGCTGTTTTTT. This codes for CASSRPGEPNTGELFF. The full variable domain, its missing parts supplied by reference TRBV5-4 and TRBJ2-2, is ETGVTQSPTHLIKTRGQQVTLRCSSQSGHNTVSWYQQALGQGPQFIFQYYREEENGRGNFPPRFSGLQFPNYSSELNVNALELDDSALYLCASSRPGEPNTGELFFGEGSRLTVL.

V gene TRBV10-3 combines with J gene TRBJ1-6; 7 nucleotides align to TRBD1. The CDR3 runs to 13 residues. The J segment lost 8 bases and the V segment lost 7 bases, leaving 5 bases of the junction unmatched. Germline V gene data show CDR1 as ENHRY and CDR2 as SYGVKD. The CDR3 sequence is CAIKGTVDSPLHF. The CDR3 region has the DNA TGTGCCATCAAAGGGACAGTAGATTCACCCCTCCACTTT.

V is TRBV4-3 and J is TRBJ2-7; 10 bases are shared with TRBD1. The V segment lost 4 bases and the J segment 5 bases; nucleotides outside the gene matches: 11. Germline V lookup: CDR1 LGHNA, CDR2 YSLEER. The CDR3 extends over 16 amino acids. The CDR3 spells CASSPSPGQGSDEQYF. The CDR3 DNA reads TGCGCCAGCAGCCCTTCCCCGGGACAGGGGTCAGACGAGCAGTACTTC.

This chain links TRBV11-2 with TRBJ2-5, with 8 bases that match TRBD2. Germline CDR1 SGHAT, CDR2 FQNNGV. This CDR3 has 19 amino acids. CDR3 bases: TGTGCTACGCGAGAGTGGGGTGGGAGGGGTAGCGGGGCCCAAGAGACCCAGTACTTC. Protein product: CATREWGGRGSGAQETQYF. The complete variable domain, with remaining parts taken from reference TRBV11-2 and TRBJ2-5, reads EAGVAQSPRYKIIEKRQSVAFWCNPISGHATLYWYQQILGQGPKLLIQFQNNGVVDDSQLPKDRFSAERLKGVDSTLKIQPAKLEDSAVYLCATREWGGRGSGAQETQYFGPGTRLLVL.

The chain couples TRBV30 to TRBJ2-7; tentative D call: TRBD1 (5 bases). The CDR3 runs 13 residues. With 0 bases removed from V and 6 bases from J, the gap between germline ends came to 12 bases. Germline CDR1 GTSNPN, CDR2 SVGIG (reference sequence). CDR3 residues: CAWSVGPGREQYF. CDR3 in DNA: TGTGCCTGGAGTGTAGGGCCAGGGCGCGAGCAGTACTTC.

A single count supports this clone. J is TRBJ2-5 and V is TRBV7-2; 9 bases line up with TRBD1. The tail of the sequence fits TRBJ2-7 better, so the J call may be wrong. CDR1 and CDR2 from the germline V gene are SGHTA and FQGNSA. This CDR3 is 16 amino acids long. The DNA for the CDR3 is TGTGCCAGCAGCCCCACGATGGACAGGGGACGATACGAGCAGTACTTC. This sequence encodes CASSPTMDRGRYEQYF.

V and J are TRBV6-5 and TRBJ2-7, with D possibly matching TRBD1 (6 bases). This CDR3 comprises 14 residues. V was clipped by 4 bases and J by 4 bases, with 14 bases between them. Per the germline V gene, CDR1 is MNHEY and CDR2 is SVGAGI. CDR3 protein: CASSSTGKSYEQYF. As DNA, the CDR3 is TGTGCCAGCAGTTCCACAGGGAAATCGTACGAGCAGTACTTC.

This clone was seen a few times. The CDR3 here is CASSMARGRYEQYF. DNA of the CDR3: TGTGCCAGTAGTATGGCCAGGGGACGGTACGAGCAGTACTTC. This chain joins TRBV19 and TRBJ2-7; D might be TRBD1 (6 bases). Germline CDR1 reads LNHDA; CDR2 reads SQIVND (reference sequence). The V gene lost 3 bases and the J gene lost 4 bases, with 13 bases spanning the gap. This CDR3 has 14 residues.

The CDR3 is CASTTMGQGNQPQHF. In nucleotides, the CDR3 is TGTGCCAGTACCACGATGGGACAGGGGAATCAGCCCCAGCATTTT. The genes are TRBV19 and TRBJ1-5, with 10 bases aligning to TRBD1. J gave up 4 bases and V 7 bases, and 7 bases lay outside the gene matches. Per the germline V gene, CDR1 is LNHDA and CDR2 is SQIVND (reference sequence). CDR3 length: 15 amino acids.

The gene calls are TRBV4-1 and TRBJ1-1, with D tentatively TRBD1 (5 bases). The germline gives CDR1 MGHRA, CDR2 YSYEKL. V lost 0 bases, J lost 0 bases, and 11 bases lay in between. The CDR3 has 16 residues. The CDR3 DNA follows: TGCGCCAGCAGCCAAGATAAGGAGGGGTTGAACACTGAAGCTTTCTTT. It yields the protein CASSQDKEGLNTEAFF.

The J gene is TRBJ2-7, the V gene TRBV6-5, with TRBD1 identical over 7 bases. The CDR3 has 14 amino acids. The V and J ends lost 2 bases and 7 bases, in that order; junction bases with no gene match: 8. The germline V gene has CDR1 MNHEY and CDR2 SVGAGI. The CDR3 loop reads CASSYGVAGGEQYF. CDR3 in DNA: TGTGCCAGCAGTTACGGCGTGGCAGGGGGTGAGCAGTACTTC.

The chain has TRBV25-1 and TRBJ2-4; the match to TRBD1 covers 9 bases. Looked up from germline, CDR1 is MGHDK and CDR2 is SYGVNS. With V trimmed by 4 bases and J by 6 bases, 1 base remained unmatched. CDR3 length equals 13 residues. CDR3: CASSGTGANIQYF. DNA of the CDR3: TGTGCCAGCAGTGGGACAGGGGCAAACATTCAGTACTTC.

The chain combines TRBV5-1 with TRBJ1-1; tentatively, D is TRBD1 (5 bases). This CDR3 contains 15 residues. The V and J ends lost 1 base and 5 bases respectively, with 15 bases between them. Germline V gene sequence: CDR1 SGHRS, CDR2 YFSETQ. The CDR3 DNA is TGCGCCAGCAGCTTGTCGGGGGGGTTGGATACTGAAGCTTTCTTT. It translates to CASSLSGGLDTEAFF. Variable domain in full (rest from reference TRBV5-1 and TRBJ1-1): KAGVTQTPRYLIKTRGQQVTLSCSPISGHRSVSWYQQTPGQGLQFLFEYFSETQRNKGNFPGRFSGRQFSNSRSEMNVSTLELGDSALYLCASSLSGGLDTEAFFGQGTRLTVV.

CDR3 coding DNA: TGTGCCAGCAGCTTAGGAAACACCGAGCAGTACTTC. This gives the protein CASSLGNTEQYF. V and J are TRBV7-2 and TRBJ2-7, with D unresolved. The CDR3 consists of 12 residues. Germline loops: CDR1 SGHTA, CDR2 FQGNSA. V was trimmed by 1 base and J by 6 bases, leaving 7 bases between them.

The V and J genes are TRBV12-5 and TRBJ1-3; TRBD1 matches 11 bases. This CDR3 region has 16 residues. Germline CDR1 and CDR2: LGHNT and FRNRAP. The V segment lost 5 bases and the J segment 2 bases; nucleotides outside the gene matches: 5. The DNA of the CDR3 is TGTGCTAGTGGTGCCGGACAGGGGGCTGCTGGAAACACCATATATTTT. This sequence encodes CASGAGQGAAGNTIYF.

The chain's CDR3 is CASSLIPGGDTEAFF. In nucleotides, the CDR3 is TGTGCCAGCAGCTTAATCCCAGGCGGGGACACTGAAGCTTTCTTT. The V gene is TRBV11-2, the J gene TRBJ1-1; the D is unclear. This CDR3 has 15 residues. The germline V gene encodes CDR1 SGHAT and CDR2 FQNNGV. The germline V and J ends were trimmed by 2 bases and 3 bases, with 13 bases remaining between them.

The V and J genes are TRBV9 and TRBJ1-2; TRBD1 matches 9 bases. CDR3 size: 17 residues. The trim removed 0 bases at V and 4 bases at J, leaving 10 bases unmatched. Per germline, CDR1 SGDLS and CDR2 YYNGEE. The CDR3 DNA sequence: TGTGCCAGCAGCGTAGGGACAGGGGAATCCTCAATCTATGGCTACACCTTC. Translated: CASSVGTGESSIYGYTF.

The chain recombines TRBV27 with TRBJ2-1; 11 bases fit TRBD2. Trimming at V came to 6 bases and at J to 8 bases, leaving 15 bases not matched to a gene. The CDR3 extends over 17 amino acids. CDR1 and CDR2 (germline): MNHEY, SMNVEV (reference sequence). The CDR3 region is CASSPISGLAGRDEQFF. DNA for the CDR3: TGTGCCAGCAGCCCGATTTCCGGACTAGCGGGTAGGGATGAGCAGTTCTTC.

The chain joins TRBV6-5 to TRBJ2-5; D is uncertain. This CDR3 region has 11 residues. Trimming took off 6 bases at V and 5 bases at J, with 7 bases between the two ends. Germline CDR1 and CDR2: MNHEY and SVGAGI. CDR3 amino acids: CASRMRETQYF. The CDR3 nucleotides are TGTGCCAGCAGGATGCGGGAGACCCAGTACTTC.

Here the CDR3 DNA reads TGTGCCAGCTCACCACCGGGACAACACCGGGACTATTCCCCCTACGAGCAGTACTTC. This encodes CASSPPGQHRDYSPYEQYF. The J gene is TRBJ2-7, the V gene TRBV18; perhaps TRBD2 as D (7 bases). This CDR3 has 19 residues. Trimming removed 0 bases at V and 2 bases at J, with 23 bases between. Germline V CDR1 and CDR2: KGHSH, LQKENI.

This rearrangement joins TRBV7-2 to TRBJ1-3; TRBD1 is a possible D gene (5 bases). The germline V gene has CDR1 SGHTA and CDR2 FQGNSA. The CDR3 contains 14 residues. V dropped 8 bases and J dropped 0 bases, with 11 bases sitting between them. The CDR3 loop is CASGQQASGNTIYF. The CDR3 coding sequence is TGTGCCAGCGGCCAACAGGCCTCTGGAAACACCATATATTTT.

The rearrangement uses TRBV6-6 and TRBJ2-2, with D perhaps matching TRBD2 (5 bases). The V gene lost 2 bases and the J gene lost 4 bases, with 8 bases spanning the gap. This CDR3 has 14 amino acids. Germline CDR1 and CDR2: MNHNY and SVGAGI (reference sequence). CDR3 coding DNA: TGTGCCAGCAGTTACGACGGGATCACCGGGGAGCTGTTTTTT. Residues: CASSYDGITGELFF.

The chain combines TRBV19 with TRBJ1-3; 7 bases map to TRBD1. J was trimmed by 2 bases and V by 4 bases; bases with no gene match: 8. The germline gives CDR1 LNHDA, CDR2 SQIVND (reference sequence). The CDR3 is 16 amino acids. The CDR3 coding sequence is TGTGCCAGTAGTAGAGACAGGGTGTTGCCTGGAAACACCATATATTTT. This translates into CASSRDRVLPGNTIYF.

This clone was detected once. The CDR3 coding sequence is TGTGCCAGCAGTGAATCTCTAGGCGGGAAAGAGGCTAACTATGGCTACACCTTC. It codes for CASSESLGGKEANYGYTF. V usage is TRBV25-1 and J usage is TRBJ1-2; unclear D gene. The V gene's germline CDR1 is MGHDK and CDR2 SYGVNS. CDR3 length: 18 residues. The ends were cut back, 1 base at V and 0 bases at J, with 18 bases in the middle.